Each of the 20 T cell receptor beta chains below was sequenced from the same sample in a study of siplizumab effects on memory and regulatory T cells. Profiled with immunoSEQ multiplex PCR; TCRdb holds only in-frame clones, not every one. The profile shows 100,000 to 120,000 clones, 92% of them singletons. Sequenced sample: CD4+ T cells sorted from blood. These receptor sequences come from a human donor in good health.

The chain employs TRBV7-9 and TRBJ2-5, with a weak D call TRBD2 (6 bases). The CDR3 is 15 residues long. The germline CDR1 and CDR2 sequences are SEHNR and FQNEAQ (reference sequence). V was cut by 3 bases and J by 2 bases, with 13 bases left in between. CDR3 amino acids: CASSFRRLGQETQYF. The CDR3 coding sequence is TGTGCCAGCAGCTTCCGGCGACTAGGGCAAGAGACCCAGTACTTC.

On this clone itself: At one end, the junction sequence differs from germline, possibly due to a read error. The rearrangement joins TRBV4-1 to TRBJ1-2; D is undetermined. Germline CDR1 and CDR2: MGHRA and YSYEKL. The CDR3 consists of 16 residues. This CDR3 reads CASSQGPRQTDYGYTF. The CDR3 coding sequence is TGCGCCAGCAGTCAAGGACCCCGGCAAACCGACTATGGCTACACCTTC.

The V call is TRBV7-9, the J call TRBJ2-1; D not certain. The germline V gene has CDR1 SEHNR and CDR2 FQNEAQ (reference sequence). V was shortened by 7 bases and J by 6 bases, with 16 bases between the two germline ends. This CDR3 has 14 residues. CDR3 nucleotides: TGTGCCAGCACCACCCTAATCGAGGTCAATGAGCAGTTCTTC. Its protein product is CASTTLIEVNEQFF.

V gene TRBV4-1 combines with J gene TRBJ2-3; the D is unclear. CDR3 length: 15 residues. The germline V and J ends were trimmed by 0 bases and 2 bases, with 9 bases remaining between them. Germline CDR1 MGHRA, CDR2 YSYEKL. The CDR3 sequence is CASSQDGSHTDTQYF. In nucleotides, the CDR3 is TGCGCCAGCAGCCAAGATGGCTCCCACACAGATACGCAGTATTTT.

The rearrangement links TRBV9 to TRBJ2-7; TRBD2 matches 9 bases. The CDR3 length is 14 residues. V lost 4 bases to trimming and J lost 4 bases; unmatched junction nucleotides: 6. Germline CDR1 SGDLS, CDR2 YYNGEE. The CDR3 sequence is CASSPHSGSYEQYF. CDR3 bases: TGTGCCAGCAGCCCCCATAGCGGGAGTTACGAGCAGTACTTC. Based on the CDR3 plus reference TRBV9 and TRBJ2-7, the full variable domain is DSGVTQTPKHLITATGQRVTLRCSPRSGDLSVYWYQQSLDQGLQFLIQYYNGEERAKGNILERFSAQQFPDLHSELNLSSLELGDSALYFCASSPHSGSYEQYFGPGTRLTVT.

This chain connects TRBV5-4 to TRBJ2-1; TRBD2 matches at 9 bases. The CDR3 totals 16 residues. Germline CDR1 is SGHNT and CDR2 is YYREEE (reference sequence). With V trimmed by 9 bases and J by 0 bases, 10 bases remained unmatched. This chain's CDR3 is CATDAISGGSYNEQFF. CDR3 bases: TGTGCCACCGACGCCATTAGCGGGGGCTCCTACAATGAGCAGTTCTTC. The full variable domain, in which reference TRBV5-4 and TRBJ2-1 provide the parts outside the CDR3, is ETGVTQSPTHLIKTRGQQVTLRCSSQSGHNTVSWYQQALGQGPQFIFQYYREEENGRGNFPPRFSGLQFPNYSSELNVNALELDDSALYLCATDAISGGSYNEQFFGPGTRLTVL.

The chain joins TRBV7-2 to TRBJ2-2; perhaps TRBD2 as D (5 bases). The CDR3 totals 14 residues. Germline CDR1 is SGHTA and CDR2 is FQGNSA. The CDR3, as DNA: TGTGCGACGAGGGATTTTGGGTACCCCGGGGAGCTGTTTTTT. Translated: CATRDFGYPGELFF.

This chain uses TRBV5-6 with TRBJ2-5; D is possibly TRBD1 or TRBD2 (5 bases each). Between the trimmed V and J ends, which lost 5 bases and 5 bases, there was a span of 10 bases. The CDR3 sequence is 12 residues long. Looked up from germline, CDR1 is SGHDT and CDR2 is YYEEEE. The DNA for the CDR3 is TGTGCCAGCAGTTTTTGGGGGGAGACCCAGTACTTC. Its protein product is CASSFWGETQYF.

As regards this clone: The same CDR3 arises from other DNA sequences in this sample as well. CDR3 in amino acids: CASSYGSNQPQHF. DNA for the CDR3: TGTGCCAGCAGTTATGGGAGCAATCAGCCCCAGCATTTT. This chain connects TRBV6-5 to TRBJ1-5; D gene ambiguous. V shed 3 bases and J shed 1 base, with 4 bases lying between them. The CDR3 runs 13 residues. Germline V gene lookup returns CDR1 MNHEY and CDR2 SVGAGI.

The rearrangement links TRBV10-3 to TRBJ1-4; D perhaps matches TRBD1 (5 bases). Trimming took off 0 bases at V and 6 bases at J, with 14 bases between the two ends. This CDR3 region has 16 residues. Germline V gene lookup returns CDR1 ENHRY and CDR2 SYGVKD. DNA for the CDR3: TGTGCCATCAGTGAGTCGAATTTCGGGGCGGATGAAAAACTGTTTTTT. Amino acid sequence: CAISESNFGADEKLFF.

The chain uses TRBV6-1 and TRBJ1-5, with D possibly TRBD1 on 5 matching bases. Deletions cut 10 bases from V and 3 bases from J, with 13 bases between. This CDR3 spans 13 amino acids. Looked up from germline, CDR1 is MNHNS and CDR2 is SASEGT. CDR3 sequence (DNA): TGTGCCACCCAGGGAGGATTCAATCAGCCCCAGCATTTT. Translated: CATQGGFNQPQHF.

The chain combines TRBV11-2 with TRBJ1-1; tentative D call: TRBD1 (5 bases). Germline V lookup: CDR1 SGHAT, CDR2 FQNNGV. The CDR3 is 13 residues long. V shed 5 bases and J shed 11 bases, with 18 bases lying between them. As DNA, the CDR3 is TGTGCCAGCAGCCGAGGGGACGGCCCTGGGGCTTTCTTT. Its translation is CASSRGDGPGAFF.

This sequence joins TRBV7-6 and TRBJ2-3; 8 nucleotides agree with TRBD2. Germline-derived CDR1 and CDR2 are SGHVS and FNYEAQ. The CDR3 is 17 amino acids. J gave up 1 base and V 5 bases, and 11 bases lay outside the gene matches. CDR3 residues: CASSRGYGRVRTDTQYF. CDR3 in DNA: TGTGCCAGCAGCCGCGGGTACGGGAGGGTTCGCACAGATACGCAGTATTTT.

The V gene is TRBV10-2, the J gene TRBJ2-3, with 9 bases lining up with TRBD2. Unmatched junction bases numbered 10, after V lost 2 bases and J lost 4 bases. Germline loops: CDR1 WSHSY, CDR2 SAAADI. The length of the CDR3 is 17 residues. DNA for the CDR3: TGCGCCAGCAGTGAGGTCTGGCGGGGGGGGTCTGCAGATACGCAGTATTTT. Residues: CASSEVWRGGSADTQYF.

The V call is TRBV28, the J call TRBJ1-6; a weak D match, TRBD1 (6 bases). Germline V CDR1 and CDR2: MDHEN, SYDVKM. Trimming took off 6 bases at V and 6 bases at J, with 12 bases between the two ends. The CDR3 is 14 amino acids. The CDR3 is CASRLRGGNSPLHF. For the CDR3, the DNA is TGTGCCAGCAGGCTTAGGGGGGGTAATTCACCCCTCCACTTT.

The chain combines TRBV6-5 with TRBJ2-3; D is uncertain. The V end was cut by 2 bases, the J end by 4 bases, with 7 bases between. Germline loops: CDR1 MNHEY, CDR2 SVGAGI. The CDR3 has 13 amino acids. CDR3 in DNA: TGTGCCAGCAGTTACCTGGGCTCAGATACGCAGTATTTT. Translation: CASSYLGSDTQYF.

The chain is built from TRBV5-1 and TRBJ2-5, with D unclear. Trimming stripped 0 bases from V and 5 bases from J, with 8 bases between. Germline V gene sequence: CDR1 SGHRS, CDR2 YFSETQ. CDR3 size: 13 residues. The CDR3 loop reads CASSLDIIETQYF. CDR3 sequence (DNA): TGCGCCAGCAGCTTGGACATTATCGAGACCCAGTACTTC.

As to this clone: Other DNA sequences in the sample encode the same CDR3. The chain couples TRBV18 to TRBJ2-1, with 11 bases aligning to TRBD2. Germline-derived CDR1 and CDR2 are KGHSH and LQKENI. V was clipped by 0 bases and J by 6 bases; unmatched bases: 4. The CDR3 is 16 amino acids. The CDR3 spells CASSPPGTSGSNEQFF. CDR3 nucleotides: TGTGCCAGCTCACCACCGGGGACTAGCGGCAGCAATGAGCAGTTCTTC.

This clone has a single count. Other DNA sequences in the same sample also yield this CDR3. The chain joins TRBV6-5 to TRBJ2-5; a possible D gene is TRBD1 (5 bases). V lost 6 bases to trimming and J lost 6 bases, with 17 bases between them. The CDR3 totals 14 residues. The germline CDR1 and CDR2 sequences are MNHEY and SVGAGI. CDR3 nucleotides: TGTGCCAGCAGCTACGATTGGGGCTTCAAGACCCAGTACTTC. Translating gives CASSYDWGFKTQYF.

V usage is TRBV6-1 and J usage is TRBJ2-5; TRBD2 matches 9 bases. Near its end, the DNA agrees better with TRBJ2-7, so the J call may be wrong. Looked up from germline, CDR1 is MNHNS and CDR2 is SASEGT. The length of the CDR3 is 15 residues. CDR3 bases: TGTGCCAGCAGCCAATCTCTAGCGGGAAGATACGAGCAGTACTTC. Translating it yields CASSQSLAGRYEQYF.